This T cell receptor (beta chain) was sequenced in a study of identical twins' blood T cells (dated by TCRdb to the early 2010s). With respect to the entire study: Around 50 million Illumina reads were obtained across approximately 12 libraries, comprising six alpha-chain and six beta-chain libraries. The study compared TCR alpha and beta chain repertoires of three pairs of monozygous twins using next-generation sequencing to assess genetic influence on repertoire formation. What the research found in general, with its limitations: Among the most abundant TCRbeta clonotypes, more CDR3 sequences were shared by each donor with her twin than with unrelated donors. Independent studies were stated to be required to validate the proposed role of the TCRalpha J segment in MHC recognition during thymic selection. Because the twins were reared together, environmental influences could not be ruled out as the explanation for twin similarity. V gene usage, even among non-selected out-of-frame TCRbeta clonotypes, was reported to be markedly more similar within twin pairs than between unrelated donors. The number of shared CDR3 clonotypes between two donors was mainly determined by the product of their cloneset sizes, and twins did not clearly deviate from this trend.

Reading from cysteine to phenylalanine, the CDR3 counts 16 amino acids. The retained sequence is limited to the CDR3, 48 bases, with the frame set at the first base. A distance of 16 bases separates the germline ends of V and J, which lose 2 bases and 0 bases respectively. The germline V gene (reference sequence) supplies CDR1 DFQATT and CDR2 SNEGSKA. The library came from 5' RACE. This sample was sequenced with an Illumina Genome Analyzer IIx. The RNA-based TCR cDNA libraries were made using a previously described protocol that was modified in several ways. To prevent cross-contamination, sample-specific barcodes were introduced on both ends of each TCR cDNA library during cDNA synthesis and amplification. Regarding the original processing steps: Each individual had between about 85,000 and nearly 500,000 identified clonotypes, and each library contained roughly 2 to 3.6 million CDR3-containing reads. Reads carrying improper barcode index combinations were removed, after which the MiTCR software was used to build a cloneset for each library. MiTCR filtered or rescued low-quality reads and corrected PCR and sequencing errors when assembling CDR3 clonotypes. Artificial out-of-frame clonotypes were removed by being mapped to in-frame sequences, with one indel in the CDR3 allowed. To measure how similar V and J gene usage was between donors, Jensen-Shannon divergence was divided by mean entropy. Using fastp at Q25 and MiXCR, TCRdb reprocessed the public reads and kept productive beta chains. Entries that share a CDR3 protein sequence are merged under the most common genes and DNA. The V and J calls shown here were made by TCRdb, not taken from the authors' results. Here the sample has hundreds of thousands of distinct CDR3 sequences; 25% to 35% occur a single time. Roughly 5.5% of the sample is in the top ten clones.

The donors were six healthy women who made up three monozygous twin pairs. Each of the three twin pairs had been raised together, and the twins in each pair were thought likely to have encountered the same infectious agents and vaccines. RNA was isolated from peripheral blood mononuclear cells and used to prepare TCR cDNA libraries. This clonotype has a handful of counts. No antigen is known for it. No base quality information exists; no much larger clone differs at one position. The receptor was isolated from a woman aged 18-49 years in good health. The specimen was PBMCs. The chain is assembled from TRBV20-1 and TRBJ1-2; TRBD1 is perhaps the D gene, given 6 matching bases. The base sequence is TGCAGTGCTAGATCCGAGCGGGACACCGCTAACTATGGCTACACCTTC. Translation gives CSARSERDTANYGYTF.